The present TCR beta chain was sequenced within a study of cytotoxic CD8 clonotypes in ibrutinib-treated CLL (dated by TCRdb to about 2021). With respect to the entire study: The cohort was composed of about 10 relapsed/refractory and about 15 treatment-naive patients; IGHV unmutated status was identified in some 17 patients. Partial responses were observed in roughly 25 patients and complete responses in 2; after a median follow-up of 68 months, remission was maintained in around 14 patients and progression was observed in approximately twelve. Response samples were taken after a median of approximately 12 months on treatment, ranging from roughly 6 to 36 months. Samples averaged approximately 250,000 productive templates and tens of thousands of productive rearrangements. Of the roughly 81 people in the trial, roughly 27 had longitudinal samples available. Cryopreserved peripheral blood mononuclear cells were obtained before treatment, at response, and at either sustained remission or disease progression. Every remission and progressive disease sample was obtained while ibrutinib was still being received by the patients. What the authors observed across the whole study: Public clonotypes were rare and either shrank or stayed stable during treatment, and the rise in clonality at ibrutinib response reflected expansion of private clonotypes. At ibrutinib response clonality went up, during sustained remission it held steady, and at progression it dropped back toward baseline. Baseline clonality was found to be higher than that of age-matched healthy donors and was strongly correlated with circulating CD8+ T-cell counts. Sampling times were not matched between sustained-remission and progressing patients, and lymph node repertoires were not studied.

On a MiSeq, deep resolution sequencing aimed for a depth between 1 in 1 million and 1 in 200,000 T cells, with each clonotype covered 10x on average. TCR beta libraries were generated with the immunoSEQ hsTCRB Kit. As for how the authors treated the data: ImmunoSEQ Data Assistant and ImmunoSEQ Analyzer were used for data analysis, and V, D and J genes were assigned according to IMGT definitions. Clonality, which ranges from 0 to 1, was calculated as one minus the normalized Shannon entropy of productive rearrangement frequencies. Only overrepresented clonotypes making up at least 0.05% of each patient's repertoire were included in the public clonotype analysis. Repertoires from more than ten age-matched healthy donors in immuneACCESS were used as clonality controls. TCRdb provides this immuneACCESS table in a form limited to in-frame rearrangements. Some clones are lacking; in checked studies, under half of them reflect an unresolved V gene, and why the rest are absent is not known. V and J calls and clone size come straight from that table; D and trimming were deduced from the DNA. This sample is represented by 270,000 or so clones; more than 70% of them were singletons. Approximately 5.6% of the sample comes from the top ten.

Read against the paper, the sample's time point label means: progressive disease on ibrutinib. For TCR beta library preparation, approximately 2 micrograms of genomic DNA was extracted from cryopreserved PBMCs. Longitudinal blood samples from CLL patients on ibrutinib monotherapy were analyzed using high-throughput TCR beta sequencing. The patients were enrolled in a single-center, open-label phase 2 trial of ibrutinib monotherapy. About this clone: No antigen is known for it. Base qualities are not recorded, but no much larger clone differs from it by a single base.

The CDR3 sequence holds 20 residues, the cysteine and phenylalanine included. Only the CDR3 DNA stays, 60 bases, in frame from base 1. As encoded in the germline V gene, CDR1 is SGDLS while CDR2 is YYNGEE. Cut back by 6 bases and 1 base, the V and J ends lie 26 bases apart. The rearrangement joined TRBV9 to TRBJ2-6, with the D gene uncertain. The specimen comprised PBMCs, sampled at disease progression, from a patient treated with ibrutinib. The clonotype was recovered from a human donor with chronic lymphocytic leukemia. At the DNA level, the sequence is TGTGCCAGCACCGGCAATGTCTTGGGCAGAGTTAAATCTGGGGCCAACGTCCTGACTTTC. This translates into CASTGNVLGRVKSGANVLTF.